This T cell receptor beta chain emerged from a study of T cell responses to AZD1222 COVID-19 vaccine. Study results and limitations: Unmutated regions of variants are reportedly targeted by nearly half of spike-specific TCRs.

This CDR3 is built from 17 residues. Using immunoSEQ multiplex PCR, the repertoire was profiled, and TCRdb retains in-frame clones only, with some absent. The data contain roughly 80,000 clones, under 95% of them seen just once; the ten biggest clones take up roughly 4.3%. This clone appeared once. Its specificity is not known. The rearrangement uses TRBV21-1 and TRBJ2-3; TRBD1, the D gene given by the table, was not confirmed from the DNA. TRBV21-1 is labeled a pseudogene. The sequencing used peripheral blood, collected on day 0 of MenACWY control vaccination. This sequence was found in an adult in good health. The CDR3 reads CASSPRLPGQGTDTQYF. As DNA, the CDR3 is TGTGCCAGCAGCCCACGACTACCGGGACAGGGGACAGATACGCAGTATTTT.